The 30 T cell receptor beta chains in this list originate from one sample, sequenced in a study of T cells in Graves' hyperthyroidism and ophthalmopathy (dated by TCRdb to between 2018 and 2021). Library generation was performed with multiplex PCR. The sample was run on an Illumina HiSeq 2000. TCR beta CDR3 regions were amplified from RNA transcripts. The first round of RT-PCR for the TCR CDR3 was performed with the HTBI primer set and the Qiagen OneStep RT-PCR kit. The public sequencing data were trimmed at Q25 with fastp and processed into clonotypes with MiXCR by TCRdb, which kept only in-frame beta chains. For every CDR3 protein sequence, its rows merge into one entry that carries the most common genes and DNA. The sample table records hundreds of thousands of distinct CDR3 sequences; approximately 40% of these occur just once. The ten top clones hold approximately 8.7% of the sample. What was sequenced was blood. These TCRs come from a man between 18 and 35 years old with Graves' hyperthyroidism.

A remark on this clonotype: A read error may produce the germline difference seen at one junction end. The chain couples TRBV6-5 to TRBJ1-1, with 7 bases lining up with TRBD1. Germline-derived CDR1 and CDR2 are MNHEY and SVGAGI. This CDR3 comprises 15 residues. In DNA, the CDR3 is TGTGCCAGCAGATACTTCGGACAGGTGAACACTGAAGCTTTCTTT. Its protein product is CASRYFGQVNTEAFF.

This clonotype was detected many times. The genes are TRBV10-3 and TRBJ1-1; D may be TRBD1 (5 bases). The V and J ends lost 2 bases and 3 bases respectively, with 7 bases between them. The CDR3 covers 13 residues. Germline V gene sequence: CDR1 ENHRY, CDR2 SYGVKD. This CDR3 reads CAISEGRDTEAFF. The CDR3 DNA sequence: TGTGCCATCAGTGAGGGCAGGGACACTGAAGCTTTCTTT.

The chain couples TRBV29-1 to TRBJ2-3; TRBD1 agrees at 10 bases. The V gene's germline CDR1 is SQVTM and CDR2 ANQGSEA. The CDR3 contains 14 residues. The V and J ends lost 7 bases and 3 bases, in that order; junction bases with no gene match: 7. CDR3 DNA sequence: TGCAGCGCCCTAGGGACAGGGGCAACAGATACGCAGTATTTT. Amino acid sequence: CSALGTGATDTQYF.

The chain carries TRBV9 and TRBJ2-7; 12 bases match TRBD2. Per the germline V gene, CDR1 is SGDLS and CDR2 is YYNGEE. The CDR3 covers 16 residues. V was clipped by 3 bases and J by 9 bases; unmatched bases: 13. In DNA form, the CDR3 reads TGTGCCAGCAGCGATGGACTAGCGGGGACCCTCCTGGGGCAGTACTTC. It translates to CASSDGLAGTLLGQYF.

The table lists this clonotype with a few counts. The genes are TRBV6-5 and TRBJ1-1, with D possibly being TRBD1 (5 bases). This CDR3 has 13 residues. Trimming took off 7 bases at V and 5 bases at J, with 14 bases between the two ends. CDR1 MNHEY and CDR2 SVGAGI come from the germline V gene. DNA for the CDR3: TGTGCCAGCACCCTGCTGGAGGGGACTGAAGCTTTCTTT. Its translation is CASTLLEGTEAFF.

This clonotype was counted ten times or more. V and J are TRBV29-1 and TRBJ2-2, with a weak D call TRBD2 (5 bases). The germline V gene encodes CDR1 SQVTM and CDR2 ANQGSEA. CDR3 length equals 11 residues. Trimming left V 7 bases short and J 7 bases short, with 10 bases between. The CDR3 DNA is TGCAGCGCTACTAGAGGCGGGGAGCTGTTTTTT. The encoded protein is CSATRGGELFF.

In this sample, this clonotype turned up a few times. The chain carries TRBV4-1 and TRBJ1-4; 11 bases map to TRBD1. There are 16 residues in the CDR3. Germline V gene sequence: CDR1 MGHRA, CDR2 YSYEKL. V lost 4 bases and J lost 7; bases outside the gene matches: 8. In nucleotides, the CDR3 is TGCGCCAGCAGCCTATTGATGGACAGGGGGCCTGAAAAACTGTTTTTT. It yields the protein CASSLLMDRGPEKLFF.

This clonotype was counted ten times or more. V usage is TRBV7-6 and J usage is TRBJ2-6, with no clear D. V was shortened by 3 bases and J by 0 bases, with 9 bases between the two germline ends. This CDR3 has 16 residues. In germline, CDR1 is SGHVS, CDR2 FNYEAQ. CDR3 bases: TGTGCCAGCAGCTTGATCGGGCCCTCTGGGGCCAACGTCCTGACTTTC. Its protein product is CASSLIGPSGANVLTF.

The chain links TRBV9 to TRBJ1-3, with D perhaps TRBD1 (6 bases). Germline CDR1 and CDR2: SGDLS and YYNGEE. The germline V and J ends were trimmed by 3 bases and 8 bases, with 21 bases remaining between them. The CDR3 loop spans 16 amino acids. The CDR3 sequence is CASSGEGGATGYTIYF. The DNA for the CDR3 is TGTGCCAGCAGCGGAGAAGGGGGGGCTACCGGCTACACCATATATTTT. The variable domain in full, completed from reference TRBV9 and TRBJ1-3, reads DSGVTQTPKHLITATGQRVTLRCSPRSGDLSVYWYQQSLDQGLQFLIQYYNGEERAKGNILERFSAQQFPDLHSELNLSSLELGDSALYFCASSGEGGATGYTIYFGEGSWLTVV.

With regard to this clonotype: Possible read error: a much larger clone is one base away. This chain uses TRBV7-2 with TRBJ1-5, with unresolved D. The CDR3 runs 15 residues. CDR1 is SGHTA and CDR2 is FQGNSA in the germline V gene. The germline V and J ends were trimmed by 4 bases and 9 bases, with 19 bases remaining between them. The CDR3 here is CASSSPRVGDRPQHF. CDR3 in DNA: TGTGCCAGCAGCTCCCCGAGGGTGGGCGATCGGCCCCAGCATTTT.

This clonotype was seen many times. The V call is TRBV29-1, the J call TRBJ2-5, with D perhaps matching TRBD1 (5 bases). V gave up 6 bases and J gave up 2 bases, with 13 bases separating them. The CDR3 consists of 13 residues. The V gene's germline CDR1 is SQVTM and CDR2 ANQGSEA. DNA for the CDR3: TGCAGCGTCGGTGAACAGGTACAAGAGACCCAGTACTTC. Encoded protein: CSVGEQVQETQYF.

This clonotype was seen repeatedly, ten times or more. This rearrangement joins TRBV10-3 to TRBJ2-2; D is unresolved. Looked up from germline, CDR1 is ENHRY and CDR2 is SYGVKD. The CDR3 consists of 13 residues. Trimming removed 8 bases from V and 1 base from J, with 8 bases in between. In nucleotides, the CDR3 is TGTGCCATCCGTGTACAGAACACCGGGGAGCTGTTTTTT. This gives the protein CAIRVQNTGELFF.

The chain joins TRBV2 to TRBJ2-7, with a possible D match to TRBD1 (8 bases). The germline V gene has CDR1 SNHLY and CDR2 FYNNEI. CDR3 size: 14 residues. Trimming shortened V by 7 bases and J by 1 base, and 14 bases separated the two germline ends. The CDR3 loop is CASKDREGSYEQYF. DNA for the CDR3: TGTGCCAGCAAGGACAGGGAGGGGTCCTACGAGCAGTACTTC.

The chain is built from TRBV29-1 and TRBJ1-1, with TRBD1 identical over 7 bases. CDR3 length: 14 residues. From germline, CDR1 is SQVTM and CDR2 ANQGSEA. V lost 4 bases to trimming and J lost 5 bases; unmatched junction nucleotides: 10. The CDR3 reads CSVGQGVLRTEAFF. The CDR3 DNA follows: TGCAGCGTTGGTCAGGGGGTGCTAAGGACTGAAGCTTTCTTT.

As to this clonotype: Just one base apart from a much larger clone, this may be a read error. This is likely a read error, given that the CDR3 carries no conserved phenylalanine or tryptophan at its end. V gene TRBV6-1 combines with J gene TRBJ2-7; a weak D match, TRBD1 (6 bases). V gave up 9 bases and J gave up 0 bases, with 15 bases separating them. In germline, CDR1 is MNHNS, CDR2 SASEGT. This CDR3 is built from 14 residues. The CDR3 DNA sequence: TGTGCCAGAACGACGACAGGATCCTCCTACGAGCAGTACCTC. Translating it yields CARTTTGSSYEQYL.

The V gene is TRBV12-3 or TRBV12-4, the J gene TRBJ1-2; 7 bases map to TRBD1. V lost 4 bases, J lost 14 bases, and 7 bases stayed unmatched. CDR3 length: 11 amino acids. The CDR3 loop reads CASSSTGTVTF. As DNA, the CDR3 is TGTGCCAGCAGTTCTACTGGGACAGTAACCTTC.

The V and J genes are TRBV12-3 or TRBV12-4 and TRBJ2-7; a possible D gene is TRBD1 (5 bases). Trimming cost V 3 bases and J 3 bases, with 12 bases left between them. CDR3 length: 14 amino acids. This CDR3 is CASSLPDRGYEQYF. CDR3 sequence (DNA): TGTGCCAGCAGTTTGCCCGACAGAGGCTACGAGCAGTACTTC.

The chain joins TRBV6-5 to TRBJ1-1, with D tentatively TRBD1 (6 bases). V lost 2 bases and J lost 5, with 12 bases in between. Germline V gene lookup returns CDR1 MNHEY and CDR2 SVGAGI. This CDR3 comprises 14 residues. This chain's CDR3 is CASSYAGDGTEAFF. The CDR3, as DNA: TGTGCCAGCAGTTACGCAGGGGACGGAACTGAAGCTTTCTTT.

Points on this clonotype: A read error is possible here, since a much larger clone lies one base away. The genes are TRBV9 and TRBJ1-1; weak D call: TRBD1 (5 bases). CDR3 length: 13 residues. V gave up 0 bases and J gave up 4 bases, with 7 bases separating them. Germline CDR1 and CDR2: SGDLS and YYNGEE. This CDR3 is CASSVEGVTEAFF. The CDR3 bases are TGTGCCAGCAGCGTAGAAGGGGTCACTGAAGCTTTCTTT.

This clonotype was found many times. The V gene is TRBV15, the J gene TRBJ1-1; D gene uncertain. V lost 2 bases, J lost 9 bases, and 13 bases lay in between. The CDR3 loop spans 13 amino acids. Looked up from germline, CDR1 is LNHNV and CDR2 is YYDKDF (reference sequence). CDR3 amino acids: CATSRQIDSQAFF. The DNA for the CDR3 is TGTGCCACCAGCAGACAAATCGATTCTCAAGCTTTCTTT. The whole variable domain, remainder taken from reference TRBV15 and TRBJ1-1, is DAMVIQNPRYQVTQFGKPVTLSCSQTLNHNVMYWYQQKSSQAPKLLFHYYDKDFNNEADTPDNFQSRRPNTSFCFLDIRSPGLGDTAMYLCATSRQIDSQAFFGQGTRLTVV.

In its sample, this clonotype was seen many times. Compared with germline, one end of the junction differs, possibly owing to a read error. The gene calls are TRBV20-1 and TRBJ2-2; tentatively, D is TRBD2 (6 bases). The germline V gene has CDR1 DFQATT and CDR2 SNEGSKA (reference sequence). The CDR3 consists of 13 residues. CDR3 sequence (DNA): TGCAGTGCAAGAGGGACTCATACCGGGGAGCTGTTTTTT. Protein sequence: CSARGTHTGELFF.

The chain links TRBV10-3 to TRBJ2-2; D gene ambiguous. CDR1 is ENHRY, CDR2 SYGVKD, per germline. The CDR3 consists of 13 residues. Trimming took off 7 bases at V and 3 bases at J, with 9 bases between the two ends. CDR3 protein: CAITEYDTGELFF. The CDR3 nucleotides read TGTGCCATCACGGAGTACGACACCGGGGAGCTGTTTTTT.

In this sample, this clonotype turned up many times. The chain couples TRBV15 to TRBJ1-4; D unresolved. CDR1 LNHNV and CDR2 YYDKDF come from the germline V gene (reference sequence). V dropped 11 bases and J dropped 5 bases, with 18 bases sitting between them. The CDR3 length is 14 residues. The CDR3 bases are TGTGCCGCCGGGATGGGAGTTCGAAATGAAAAACTGTTTTTT. Its translation is CAAGMGVRNEKLFF.

At least ten counts were recorded for this clonotype. The V call is TRBV29-1, the J call TRBJ1-1; maybe TRBD1 (6 bases). Between the trimmed V and J ends, which lost 0 bases and 5 bases, there was a span of 10 bases. Germline CDR1 reads SQVTM; CDR2 reads ANQGSEA. The CDR3 consists of 13 residues. Here the CDR3 DNA reads TGCAGCGTTGAAGAACAGGGCGGTACTGAAGCTTTCTTT. Residues: CSVEEQGGTEAFF.

V usage is TRBV12-3 or TRBV12-4 and J usage is TRBJ2-7; D uncertain. The V end was cut by 2 bases, the J end by 4 bases, with 6 bases between. The CDR3 covers 12 residues. CDR3 in amino acids: CASSLIFYEQYF. CDR3 in DNA: TGTGCCAGCAGTTTAATATTTTACGAGCAGTACTTC.

Note on this clonotype: This clone may be a read error of a much larger clone one base away. The CDR3 sequence: CANSFQGQKDNSPLHF. CDR3 bases: TGTGCCAACAGCTTTCAGGGGCAAAAGGATAATTCACCCCTCCACTTT. This chain connects TRBV11-2 to TRBJ1-6; weak D call: TRBD1 (6 bases). Germline V CDR1 and CDR2: SGHAT, FQNNGV. There are 16 residues in the CDR3.

This rearrangement joins TRBV9 to TRBJ2-2, with 10 bases aligning to TRBD2. From germline, CDR1 is SGDLS and CDR2 YYNGEE. The CDR3 runs to 17 residues. V dropped 7 bases and J dropped 4; count of bases not matched to a gene: 13. The CDR3 sequence: CASSPPAGGAVTGELFF. CDR3 coding DNA: TGTGCCAGCTCCCCTCCAGCGGGGGGGGCCGTCACCGGGGAGCTGTTTTTT.

This chain joins TRBV12-3 or TRBV12-4 and TRBJ1-5; D not resolved. CDR3 length: 15 amino acids. The V end was cut by 2 bases, the J end by 4 bases, with 12 bases between. The CDR3 here is CASSLPGESNQPQHF. CDR3 DNA sequence: TGTGCCAGCAGTTTACCGGGAGAATCAAATCAGCCCCAGCATTTT.

In this sample, this clonotype turned up many times. This chain connects TRBV24-1 to TRBJ1-1; D gene unclear. CDR1 is KGHDR, CDR2 SFDVKD, per germline. V lost 9 bases and J 4 bases, leaving 8 bases between the germline ends. This CDR3 contains 11 residues. The CDR3 region has the DNA TGTGCCACCCGGAGCGGCACTGAAGCTTTCTTT. Its protein product is CATRSGTEAFF.

There are many counts of this clonotype. The chain is built from TRBV19 and TRBJ1-5, with D perhaps TRBD1 (6 bases). Germline loops: CDR1 LNHDA, CDR2 SQIVND (reference sequence). This CDR3 is 13 amino acids long. Trimming took 8 bases from V and 0 from J, leaving 8 bases between them. The CDR3 DNA reads TGTGCCAGTCGGACAGCTAGCAATCAGCCCCAGCATTTT. It yields the protein CASRTASNQPQHF.